These 14 T cell receptor beta chains originate from one sample sequenced in a study of T cell responses to AZD1222 COVID-19 vaccine. Method: immunoSEQ multiplex PCR; TCRdb's copy keeps in-frame clones and lacks some. The sample records more than 85,000 clones, approximately 80% being singletons. This specimen was peripheral blood, taken on day 0 of AZD1222 vaccination. The receptors derive from an adult in good health.

The chain combines TRBV2 with TRBJ1-1; the match to TRBD1 covers 7 bases. Germline CDR1 reads SNHLY; CDR2 reads FYNNEI. This CDR3 comprises 13 residues. V lost 6 bases, J lost 3 bases, and 4 bases stayed unmatched. In nucleotides, the CDR3 is TGTGCCAGCAGACAGGGGTTCGACACTGAAGCTTTCTTT. It codes for CASRQGFDTEAFF.

The V and J genes are TRBV18 and TRBJ2-7; TRBD1 or TRBD2 may be the D gene (5 bases each). This CDR3 is 15 amino acids long. Trimming stripped 3 bases from V and 0 bases from J, with 12 bases between. Germline CDR1 reads KGHSH; CDR2 reads LQKENI. For the CDR3, the DNA is TGTGCCAGCTCACCGTCCGGGACGGGCTCCTACGAGCAGTACTTC. Translating it yields CASSPSGTGSYEQYF.

The chain employs TRBV5-4 and TRBJ2-3; 7 nucleotides align to TRBD2. Per germline, CDR1 SGHNT and CDR2 YYREEE (reference sequence). After removal of 0 bases from V and 6 bases from J, the junction contained 4 bases not matched to a gene. The CDR3 length is 14 residues. In DNA form, the CDR3 reads TGTGCCAGCAGCTTGGGGACTAGGGGTGATACGCAGTATTTT. It codes for CASSLGTRGDTQYF. The variable domain in full, with the rest retrieved from reference TRBV5-4 and TRBJ2-3, is ETGVTQSPTHLIKTRGQQVTLRCSSQSGHNTVSWYQQALGQGPQFIFQYYREEENGRGNFPPRFSGLQFPNYSSELNVNALELDDSALYLCASSLGTRGDTQYFGPGTRLTVL.

The V call is TRBV10-3, the J call TRBJ1-6; D gene uncertain. Germline values: CDR1 ENHRY, CDR2 SYGVKD. This CDR3 comprises 14 residues. V shed 6 bases and J shed 9 bases, with 15 bases lying between them. The CDR3 spells CAIRDSGSPSPLHF. The CDR3 region has the DNA TGTGCCATCAGGGATTCCGGGTCCCCTTCACCCCTCCACTTT.

The chain combines TRBV7-2 with TRBJ2-2; 8 positions match TRBD1. From germline, CDR1 is SGHTA and CDR2 FQGNSA. This CDR3 comprises 17 residues. Unmatched junction bases numbered 9, after V lost 2 bases and J lost 4 bases. CDR3 amino acids: CASSLNGQGATTGELFF. CDR3 nucleotides: TGTGCCAGCAGCTTAAATGGGCAGGGGGCTACCACCGGGGAGCTGTTTTTT.

This clone appeared a few times. The V gene is TRBV18, the J gene TRBJ1-5, with no clear D. CDR1 is KGHSH, CDR2 LQKENI, per germline. This CDR3 contains 12 residues. The germline V and J ends were trimmed by 2 bases and 7 bases, with 6 bases remaining between them. The CDR3 here is CASSPNEQPQHF. For the CDR3, the DNA is TGTGCCAGCTCACCAAATGAACAGCCCCAGCATTTT.

This clone was recorded a few times. This chain connects TRBV10-3 to TRBJ2-2, with D perhaps matching TRBD1 (6 bases). The V gene lost 1 base and the J gene lost 11 bases, with 14 bases spanning the gap. The CDR3 runs to 14 residues. Germline-derived CDR1 and CDR2 are ENHRY and SYGVKD. The CDR3 nucleotides read TGTGCCATCAGTGAGTGGGTAGGGGGAGATGAGCTGTTTTTT. This translates into CAISEWVGGDELFF.

This chain links TRBV18 with TRBJ1-1, with D possibly matching TRBD1 (5 bases). The CDR3 has 13 residues. Trimming stripped 6 bases from V and 6 bases from J, with 14 bases between. Germline lookup yields CDR1 KGHSH and CDR2 LQKENI. The CDR3 loop reads CASSPGQEAEAFF. The CDR3, as DNA: TGTGCCAGCTCCCCGGGGCAGGAGGCTGAAGCTTTCTTT.

V gene TRBV7-8 combines with J gene TRBJ2-2; no clear D. Looked up from germline, CDR1 is SGHVS and CDR2 is FQNEAQ. V lost 0 bases and J lost 10, with 12 bases in between. The CDR3 is 14 amino acids. The CDR3 DNA reads as TGTGCCAGCAGCTTAGCGAGACCTTCGGCGGAGCTGTTTTTT. Its translation is CASSLARPSAELFF.

The V and J genes are TRBV9 and TRBJ2-1; 7 positions match TRBD1. The CDR3 contains 15 residues. With 1 base clipped from V and 4 bases from J, the junction kept 5 bases outside the gene matches. The germline CDR1 and CDR2 sequences are SGDLS and YYNGEE. The CDR3 sequence: CASSVRGQQYNEQFF. The CDR3 DNA sequence: TGTGCCAGCAGCGTAAGGGGGCAACAGTACAATGAGCAGTTCTTC.

The gene calls are TRBV27 and TRBJ2-1; D unresolved. This CDR3 is 16 amino acids long. Deletions cut 6 bases from V and 3 bases from J, with 18 bases between. Germline values: CDR1 MNHEY, CDR2 SMNVEV (reference sequence). In DNA form, the CDR3 reads TGTGCCAGCAGCCCCGGAGAGCTGCTAATCTACAATGAGCAGTTCTTC. Amino acid sequence: CASSPGELLIYNEQFF.

The CDR3 region is CASSLRDNYGYTF. CDR3 nucleotide sequence: TGTGCCAGCAGCTTGAGGGATAACTATGGCTACACCTTC. The chain is built from TRBV7-9 and TRBJ1-2; no definite D call. The V and J ends lost 3 bases and 1 base respectively, with 6 bases between them. CDR1 SEHNR and CDR2 FQNEAQ come from the germline V gene (reference sequence). The CDR3 totals 13 residues.

J is TRBJ2-7 and V is TRBV28, with a possible D match to TRBD1 (5 bases). The CDR3 covers 13 residues. Deletions cut 4 bases from V and 3 bases from J, with 10 bases between. Per the germline V gene, CDR1 is MDHEN and CDR2 is SYDVKM. CDR3 residues: CASSSGHLYEQYF. The CDR3 DNA is TGTGCCAGCAGTTCCGGACACCTCTACGAGCAGTACTTC.

The rearrangement links TRBV3-1 (or the pseudogene TRBV3-2) to TRBJ2-5; 11 positions match TRBD2. Germline V gene sequence: CDR1 LGHDT, CDR2 YNNKEL (reference sequence). The trim removed 4 bases at V and 1 base at J, leaving 11 bases unmatched. The CDR3 sequence is 18 residues long. CDR3: CASSPRTGLAAFQETQYF. Written as DNA, the CDR3 is TGTGCCAGCAGCCCCCGGACGGGACTAGCGGCATTCCAAGAGACCCAGTACTTC.